These 26 T cell receptor beta chains originate from one sample sequenced in a study of blood T cells in healthy people across ages (dated by TCRdb to between 2014 and 2017). The library relied on 5' RACE. Reads for this sample came from an Illumina HiSeq 2500. A second about 7 to 11 cycle PCR used a sample-barcoded 5' primer and a J-beta primer mix. TCRdb reprocessed the public reads (quality trimming at Q25 with fastp, clone calling with MiXCR) and kept in-frame beta chains. Each CDR3 protein appears once, grouped with its most common genes and DNA. Recorded for this sample are about 1 million distinct CDR3 sequences; around 45% of them occurred a single time. Approximately 20% of the sample is in the top ten clones. The specimen sequenced was blood. Receptors originate from a woman aged 55-75 years in good health.

The chain recombines TRBV7-6 with TRBJ2-1; D might be TRBD2 (6 bases). CDR1 SGHVS and CDR2 FNYEAQ come from the germline V gene. The V end lost 1 base, the J end lost 10 bases, and 14 bases lay between the germline ends. The CDR3 spans 14 residues. The CDR3 loop is CASSLGGRGWEQFF. The CDR3 DNA sequence: TGTGCCAGCAGCTTAGGTGGGCGGGGCTGGGAGCAGTTCTTC.

This chain uses TRBV7-9 with TRBJ2-1; D gene unclear. Germline lookup yields CDR1 SEHNR and CDR2 FQNEAQ (reference sequence). Trimming stripped 6 bases from V and 8 bases from J, with 20 bases between. The CDR3 totals 15 residues. The CDR3 protein is CASRPRLPKPDEQFF. CDR3 sequence (DNA): TGTGCCAGCAGACCCCGTCTTCCTAAGCCCGATGAGCAGTTCTTC.

This clonotype was seen a few times. The chain is built from TRBV20-1 and TRBJ1-2, with D tentatively TRBD1 (5 bases). This CDR3 contains 14 residues. CDR1 and CDR2 (germline): DFQATT, SNEGSKA (reference sequence). V lost 0 bases and J 3 bases, leaving 11 bases between the germline ends. This chain's CDR3 is CSARDRQGDYGYTF. The CDR3 nucleotides read TGCAGTGCTAGAGATCGGCAGGGAGACTATGGCTACACCTTC.

This clonotype was observed a few times. The CDR3 DNA reads as TGTGCCAGCAGCTTACTTTTGGGCGCGAGCACAGATACGCAGTATTTT. Protein sequence: CASSLLLGASTDTQYF. This chain joins TRBV7-8 and TRBJ2-3; D is ambiguous. The CDR3 consists of 16 residues. Trimming shortened V by 2 bases and J by 0 bases, and 12 bases separated the two germline ends. CDR1 is SGHVS, CDR2 FQNEAQ, per germline. Together with reference TRBV7-8 and TRBJ2-3, the CDR3 gives the full variable domain: GAGVSQSPRYKVAKRGQDVALRCDPISGHVSLFWYQQALGQGPEFLTYFQNEAQLDKSGLPSDRFFAERPEGSVSTLKIQRTQQEDSAVYLCASSLLLGASTDTQYFGPGTRLTVL.

The gene calls are TRBV5-1 and TRBJ2-3; D may be TRBD1 (5 bases). This CDR3 comprises 15 residues. Germline lookup yields CDR1 SGHRS and CDR2 YFSETQ. Trimming stripped 4 bases from V and 0 bases from J, with 12 bases between. The CDR3 region is CASSERQSSTDTQYF. DNA of the CDR3: TGCGCCAGCAGCGAAAGACAGTCTAGCACAGATACGCAGTATTTT.

The J gene is TRBJ2-5, the V gene TRBV27; tentatively, D is TRBD1 (5 bases). This CDR3 spans 13 amino acids. Trimming took off 5 bases at V and 5 bases at J, with 12 bases between the two ends. Germline CDR1 and CDR2: MNHEY and SMNVEV (reference sequence). CDR3 in amino acids: CASSAQVRETQYF. CDR3 nucleotides: TGTGCCAGCAGTGCACAGGTTCGGGAGACCCAGTACTTC.

The chain combines TRBV20-1 with TRBJ1-2, with D uncertain. This CDR3 region has 14 residues. Germline CDR1 reads DFQATT; CDR2 reads SNEGSKA (reference sequence). The V end was cut by 1 base, the J end by 8 bases, with 17 bases between. DNA of the CDR3: TGCAGTGCTAGAGGGGAGGGCGGAAGCTACGGCTACACCTTC. The encoded protein is CSARGEGGSYGYTF.

The V and J genes are TRBV27 and TRBJ1-6; possibly TRBD1 for D (6 bases). The CDR3 totals 15 residues. The germline V gene has CDR1 MNHEY and CDR2 SMNVEV (reference sequence). V gave up 8 bases and J gave up 6 bases, with 17 bases separating them. CDR3 in DNA: TGTGCCAGCTCCCGCTGGACAGCAGTTAATTCACCCCTCCACTTT. Protein sequence: CASSRWTAVNSPLHF.

This clonotype was picked up a small number of times. The chain carries TRBV6-2 or TRBV6-3 and TRBJ2-1; 7 nucleotides agree with TRBD2. This CDR3 contains 14 residues. Germline V gene data show CDR1 as MNHEY and CDR2 as SVGEGT. Trimming took 2 bases from V and 9 from J; bases not matched to a gene: 7. The CDR3 bases are TGTGCCAGCAGTTACGATGGGGGGGTCACTGAGCAGTTCTTC. Residues: CASSYDGGVTEQFF.

The rearrangement joins TRBV5-1 to TRBJ2-5; D is possibly TRBD2 (6 bases). Trimming shortened V by 1 base and J by 5 bases, and 15 bases separated the two germline ends. This CDR3 contains 15 residues. Germline V CDR1 and CDR2: SGHRS, YFSETQ. The CDR3 nucleotides read TGCGCCAGCAGCTTGAGAAGGGAGGCCCGGGAGACCCAGTACTTC. The encoded protein is CASSLRREARETQYF. The full variable domain, rest sourced from reference TRBV5-1 and TRBJ2-5, is KAGVTQTPRYLIKTRGQQVTLSCSPISGHRSVSWYQQTPGQGLQFLFEYFSETQRNKGNFPGRFSGRQFSNSRSEMNVSTLELGDSALYLCASSLRREARETQYFGPGTRLLVL.

J is TRBJ2-5 and V is TRBV10-2; unclear D gene. Germline-derived CDR1 and CDR2 are WSHSY and SAAADI. With 8 bases removed from V and 4 bases from J, the gap between germline ends came to 14 bases. The CDR3 length is 13 residues. This CDR3 is CASGVLSRETQYF. The CDR3 DNA sequence: TGCGCCAGCGGTGTACTGTCTCGAGAGACCCAGTACTTC.

The chain employs TRBV29-1 and TRBJ2-7; TRBD2 is a possible D gene (6 bases). The germline CDR1 and CDR2 sequences are SQVTM and ANQGSEA. The CDR3 loop spans 14 amino acids. Trimming took 6 bases from V and 0 from J, leaving 15 bases between them. CDR3 DNA sequence: TGCAGCGTCTTTAGCGGCCGGAGCTCCTACGAGCAGTACTTC. This encodes CSVFSGRSSYEQYF.

The chain joins TRBV5-4 to TRBJ2-1; TRBD2 agrees at 12 bases. The CDR3 is made up of 13 amino acids. Per the germline V gene, CDR1 is SGHNT and CDR2 is YYREEE (reference sequence). Trimming removed 4 bases from V and 15 bases from J; junction bases left unmatched: 8. The CDR3 is CASSEGLAGPWFF. The CDR3 DNA is TGTGCCAGCAGCGAGGGACTAGCGGGCCCCTGGTTCTTC.

The chain joins TRBV20-1 to TRBJ2-7, with TRBD2 matching 11 bases. This CDR3 contains 14 residues. In germline, CDR1 is DFQATT, CDR2 SNEGSKA (reference sequence). With 6 bases clipped from V and 3 bases from J, the junction kept 7 bases outside the gene matches. The CDR3 spells CSASRLAGNYEQYF. The CDR3 coding sequence is TGCAGTGCCTCCCGACTAGCGGGAAACTACGAGCAGTACTTC.

This rearrangement joins TRBV6-9 to TRBJ2-7, with TRBD2 matching 11 bases. The CDR3 totals 15 residues. The germline V gene encodes CDR1 MNHGY and CDR2 SVAAGI. V dropped 4 bases and J dropped 2; count of bases not matched to a gene: 4. The CDR3 region is CASSWGLAEPYEQYF. CDR3 bases: TGTGCCAGCAGTTGGGGACTAGCGGAGCCCTACGAGCAGTACTTC.

Worth noting for this clonotype: A read error is possible here, since a much larger clone lies one base away. The chain couples TRBV4-2 to TRBJ2-4; D is tentatively TRBD1 or TRBD2 (6 bases each). TRBJ2-7 explains the end of the DNA better; the J call may be wrong. The CDR3 runs 13 residues. Germline CDR1 and CDR2: LGHNA and YNFKEQ. DNA of the CDR3: TGTGCCCGCAGCCTCCAGAGGGGGGACGAGCAGTACTTC. Translation gives CARSLQRGDEQYF.

V usage is TRBV10-3 and J usage is TRBJ2-6, with D possibly being TRBD2 (6 bases). This CDR3 is built from 19 residues. Germline loops: CDR1 ENHRY, CDR2 SYGVKD. V was shortened by 3 bases and J by 0 bases, with 18 bases between the two germline ends. This CDR3 is CAISDVSQAGNSGANVLTF. DNA for the CDR3: TGTGCCATCAGTGATGTCTCCCAAGCGGGTAACTCTGGGGCCAACGTCCTGACTTTC.

This rearrangement joins TRBV27 to TRBJ2-7; D is undetermined. CDR1 and CDR2 from the germline V gene are MNHEY and SMNVEV (reference sequence). The CDR3 is 14 residues long. V lost 5 bases, J lost 3 bases, and 14 bases lay in between. CDR3 DNA: TGTGCCAGCAGTGGGTCAGGCGCGTTCTACGAGCAGTACTTC. Translation: CASSGSGAFYEQYF.

The CDR3 DNA is TGTGCCACCGAGGGGGGAGGCTCCAATGAGCAGTTCTTC. Residues: CATEGGGSNEQFF. The genes are TRBV10-3 and TRBJ2-1; D is possibly TRBD1 or TRBD2 (6 bases each). Looked up from germline, CDR1 is ENHRY and CDR2 is SYGVKD. Trimming shortened V by 10 bases and J by 6 bases, and 16 bases separated the two germline ends. There are 13 residues in the CDR3.

The rearrangement joins TRBV11-2 to TRBJ2-1, with 9 bases identical to TRBD2. This CDR3 is 16 amino acids long. CDR1 is SGHAT, CDR2 FQNNGV, per germline. With V trimmed by 4 bases and J by 3 bases, 7 bases remained unmatched. Here the CDR3 DNA reads TGTGCCAGCAGCTCCGAGGCGGGAGGGAGCTACAATGAGCAGTTCTTC. It yields the protein CASSSEAGGSYNEQFF.

The V and J genes are TRBV18 and TRBJ2-1; no reliable D call. Germline CDR1 reads KGHSH; CDR2 reads LQKENI. The CDR3 contains 11 residues. Trimming cost V 5 bases and J 8 bases, with 7 bases left between them. The CDR3 loop reads CASSWMDEQFF. The CDR3 DNA sequence: TGTGCCAGCTCATGGATGGATGAGCAGTTCTTC.

This clonotype has just a few counts. CDR3 loop: CASTPSGGISYEQYF. The CDR3 nucleotides are TGTGCCAGCACTCCTTCGGGAGGGATTTCCTACGAGCAGTACTTC. V and J are TRBV12-3 or TRBV12-4 and TRBJ2-7, with 8 nucleotides matching TRBD2. The CDR3 has 15 residues. With V trimmed by 7 bases and J by 1 base, 9 bases remained unmatched.

This clonotype was counted only a few times. The CDR3 here is CSAKKGQLYNEQFF. The CDR3, as DNA: TGCAGTGCTAAAAAGGGACAGCTCTACAATGAGCAGTTCTTC. This chain connects TRBV20-1 to TRBJ2-1; 7 bases match TRBD1. This CDR3 comprises 14 residues. V shed 4 bases, J shed 3 bases, and the junction held 6 bases outside the gene matches. Germline values: CDR1 DFQATT, CDR2 SNEGSKA (reference sequence).

The V and J genes are TRBV28 and TRBJ2-3; 9 bases map to TRBD1. Germline CDR1 and CDR2: MDHEN and SYDVKM. This CDR3 contains 15 residues. The ends lost 5 bases at V and 8 bases at J; junction bases unmatched: 11. DNA of the CDR3: TGTGCCAGCAGTGGGACAGGGCGGGTCCGGTCTACGCAGTATTTT. Its translation: CASSGTGRVRSTQYF.

In its sample, this clonotype was seen a few times. The CDR3, as DNA: TGTGCCATCAGCCTCGCCAGGGGGGACTACGAGCAGTACTTC. Translation gives CAISLARGDYEQYF. The chain employs TRBV10-3 and TRBJ2-7; weak D call: TRBD1 (7 bases). Trimming removed 6 bases from V and 3 bases from J, with 15 bases in between. The germline V gene encodes CDR1 ENHRY and CDR2 SYGVKD. The CDR3 extends over 14 amino acids.

This sequence joins TRBV11-1 and TRBJ2-7, with D maybe TRBD1 (6 bases). Trimming left V 8 bases short and J 5 bases short, with 16 bases between. This CDR3 spans 13 amino acids. Germline V lookup: CDR1 SGHAT, CDR2 FQDESV (reference sequence). The DNA of the CDR3 is TGTGCCAGCGGGGCAGGGGATTTCCACGAGCAGTACTTC. It specifies CASGAGDFHEQYF. Full variable domain (remainder filled in from reference TRBV11-1 and TRBJ2-7): EAEVAQSPRYKITEKSQAVAFWCDPISGHATLYWYRQILGQGPELLVQFQDESVVDDSQLPKDRFSAERLKGVDSTLKIQPAELGDSAMYLCASGAGDFHEQYFGPGTRLTVT.